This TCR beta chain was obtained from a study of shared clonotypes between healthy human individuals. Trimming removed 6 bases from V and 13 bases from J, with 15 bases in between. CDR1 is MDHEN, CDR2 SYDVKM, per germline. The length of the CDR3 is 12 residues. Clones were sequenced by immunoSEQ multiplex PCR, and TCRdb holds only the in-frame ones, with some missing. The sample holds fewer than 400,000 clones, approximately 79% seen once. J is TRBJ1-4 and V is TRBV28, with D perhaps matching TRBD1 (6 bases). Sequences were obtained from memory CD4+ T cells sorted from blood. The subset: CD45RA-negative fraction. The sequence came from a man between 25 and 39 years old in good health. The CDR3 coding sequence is TGTGCCAGCAGAAAAACAGGGCCAGGACTGTTTTTT. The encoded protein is CASRKTGPGLFF.